This entry is about one TCR beta chain. Its target antigen remains unknown. Base qualities were left out, and no much larger clone turns up one base away. The entry originates in a study of shared clonotypes between healthy human individuals (dated by TCRdb to about 2020). About the full investigation: A couple of women and three men aged 18 to 49 years were included in the cohort. For each donor, CD4 naive and CD4 memory were each run on three plates, CD8 naive on two plates, and CD8 memory on one plate. Blood TCR repertoires of 5 or 6 healthy adults were deeply sequenced to estimate repertoire size and the extent of clonotype sharing between individuals. To increase sequencing depth and limit assay-specific biases, TCR repertoire library preparation and sequencing were carried out by different laboratories using diverse techniques. Per donor, leukapheresis produced somewhere between about 0.94 and 9.5 billion PBMCs.

Counted from cysteine to phenylalanine, this CDR3 has 15 amino acids. This entry keeps only the CDR3 DNA: 45 bases, framed from base 1. CDR1 LNHDA and CDR2 SQIVND are derived from the germline V gene (reference sequence). Relative to germline, V is 4 bases shorter and J is 8 bases shorter, with 15 bases between their ends. Healthy HIV-negative adults with no recently reported acute infections or vaccinations were included as donors. All donors were Caucasian adults living in Nashville, Tennessee, USA. CD4+ T cells were enriched through magnetic negative selection, after which naive cells were positively selected on CD45RA and the remaining negative fraction served as the memory subset. After blood collection by leukapheresis, PBMCs were isolated using Ficoll-Histopaque density gradient centrifugation and then cryopreserved in the vapor phase of liquid nitrogen. Analytical flow cytometry was used to check the purity and quantity of each magnetically sorted T cell population. Genomic DNA was isolated from each sorted fraction and quantified by UV absorbance on a Nanodrop 2000c.

On the study overall, not on this receptor specifically: Based on pairwise subsampling, the degree of clonotype sharing among donors was expected to be affected by sequencing depth. Because the study included a small number of donors, the genetic and exposure-history diversity represented was limited. When four donors were compared, the shared fraction of clonotypes was about 5% for naive CD4, roughly 3.4% for naive CD8, roughly 2.5% for memory CD4, and less than 0.45% for memory CD8. Larger estimated clonotype richness was generally found for naive subsets than for memory subsets. Sampling was restricted to blood, and TCR repertoires in tissue are likely to differ from TCR repertoires in blood. Clonotypes shared by all four sorted-subset donors showed higher generation probabilities than non-shared clonotypes. Even with the large sequencing depth, rarefaction of the sorted-subset datasets indicated that sequencing was incomplete.

TCR CDR3 regions were amplified from genomic DNA by multiplex PCR using the deep immunoSEQ assay. Extracted genomic DNA from each cell subset was spread evenly across all wells of several immunoSEQ 96-well plates, with each plate serving as a replicate. For sorted subsets, around 200 ng genomic DNA, equal to about 30,000 T cell genomes, was loaded into each replicate PCR. Purified libraries were measured with a Qubit 3.0 fluorometer, size-checked on a Bioanalyzer 2100, and measured again with the KAPA Library Quantification kit. Each immunoSEQ 96-well plate was sequenced on its own single-read 150-cycle Illumina NextSeq 550 flow cell. The paper's data handling went like this. The immunoSEQ output contained only junctional sequences without quality scores, so filtering could not match that applied to full-length reads. Sequences were annotated with PyIR, a Python wrapper for IgBLAST v1.9, using IMGT germline references to assign V/J genes and CDR3. Reads were removed for weak V/J assignments (E-value above 1e-6), missing CDR3, stop codons, out-of-frame junctions, or ambiguous translated residues. A V3J clonotype was defined by an identical inferred V gene, J gene, and CDR3 amino acid sequence. To compute the percentage overlap between repertoires, the number of shared unique clonotypes was divided by the size of the smaller repertoire. RTK rarefaction, the Chao1 estimator, and Recon v2.1 estimates of unobserved clonotypes were used to assess repertoire richness. OLGA was used to compute generation probabilities for all TCRbeta clonotypes that the gDNA method yielded from a few donors. The source is immuneACCESS, and TCRdb retained only in-frame sequences with V and J called. Part of the clones is not carried over; for the studies checked, unresolved V genes explain less than half of this, and the remainder is unexplained. The V and J calls and clone size come from that table; D and trimming were worked out from the DNA. The sample data list roughly 2.4 million clones, and approximately 94% of these were observed just once. Clones ranked in the top ten supply around 0.13% of the sample.

The sample taken for sequencing was naive CD4+ T cells sorted from blood. What this sample's cell subset or site label stands for: CD45RA+ positively selected. Recombination joined TRBV19 with TRBJ1-6; the D segment cannot be called with confidence. The clonotype originates from a young man in good health. In nucleotides, the sequence is TGTGCCAGTAGTACCGCCTCAGGTTTATATTCACCCCTCCACTTT. This yields the protein CASSTASGLYSPLHF.